This TCR beta chain derives from a study of CXCR3-negative and CXCR3-positive naive CD8 T cells. Looked up from germline, CDR1 is MDHEN and CDR2 is SYDVKM. The CDR3 spans 16 residues. The libraries of TRB cDNA were constructed through 5' RACE using UMI labels. TCRdb reprocessed the 5' RACE reads and reports one entry per CDR3 protein, with no DNA. The listing contains around 50,000 distinct CDR3 sequences. This chain links TRBV28 with TRBJ2-1; TCRdb's D gene call, TRBD1, goes unchecked for lack of DNA. The specimen sequenced was naive CXCR3- CD8+ T cells from blood. The subset here: CD45RO-CCR7+CD27+CD95- naive CD8+ T cells lacking CXCR3 (TNR3-). The clonotype was recovered from a human donor in good health. Some clones in this sample may be carry-over from other donors' samples. The CDR3 sequence: CATSLQGAGSYNEQFF.